The 32 T cell receptor beta chains below were found in one sample sequenced in a study of control samples from healthy donors and cancer patients. The table came from immunoSEQ multiplex PCR; TCRdb's copy has only in-frame clones and leaves some out. The data show about 140,000 clones, with approximately 91% seen just once and around 8.2% held by the top ten. The sample taken for sequencing was blood. The receptors here all came from a woman between 25 and 40 years old in good health.

The genes are TRBV29-1 and TRBJ1-1, with a possible D match to TRBD1 (5 bases). The germline V and J ends were trimmed by 5 bases and 4 bases, with 17 bases remaining between them. Per the germline V gene, CDR1 is SQVTM and CDR2 is ANQGSEA. The length of the CDR3 is 14 residues. In nucleotides, the CDR3 is TGCAGCGTTAACGGGGCCGAATTGGGCACTGAAGCTTTCTTT. This codes for CSVNGAELGTEAFF.

CDR3 residues: CASSEWRSGSTDTQYF. In DNA form, the CDR3 reads TGTGCCAGCAGTGAATGGCGGAGCGGTAGCACAGATACGCAGTATTTT. This chain joins TRBV6-4 and TRBJ2-3; perhaps TRBD2 as D (5 bases). This CDR3 region has 16 residues. The germline gives CDR1 MRHNA, CDR2 SNTAGT. Trimming removed 3 bases from V and 0 bases from J, with 13 bases in between.

In its sample, this clone was seen once. The chain joins TRBV6-6 to TRBJ1-4; 7 nucleotides align to TRBD1. Germline V gives CDR1 MNHNY, CDR2 SVGAGI (reference sequence). This CDR3 region has 15 residues. J lost 0 bases, V lost 7 bases, and 5 bases had no gene match. The CDR3 bases are TGTGCCAGCAAAACAGGGGTGGCAACTAATGAAAAACTGTTTTTT. Its translation: CASKTGVATNEKLFF.

This clone is a singleton in its sample. The chain couples TRBV5-1 to TRBJ2-3; 8 bases align to TRBD1. The CDR3 sequence is 14 residues long. Germline V gives CDR1 SGHRS, CDR2 YFSETQ. After removal of 2 bases from V and 5 bases from J, the junction contained 4 bases not matched to a gene. CDR3 sequence: CASSFRTGLDTQYF. In nucleotides, the CDR3 is TGCGCCAGCAGCTTCAGGACAGGGTTAGATACGCAGTATTTT.

The V and J genes are TRBV5-6 and TRBJ2-5, with D possibly TRBD2 on 6 matching bases. This CDR3 has 15 amino acids. Germline V gene sequence: CDR1 SGHDT, CDR2 YYEEEE. Trimming left V 3 bases short and J 5 bases short, with 17 bases between. The CDR3 here is CASSSLGGAGETQYF. DNA for the CDR3: TGTGCCAGCAGCTCCCTCGGGGGAGCTGGGGAGACCCAGTACTTC.

The chain couples TRBV18 to TRBJ2-7, with TRBD1 identical over 8 bases. This CDR3 contains 14 residues. V lost 5 bases and J lost 3; bases outside the gene matches: 6. CDR1 is KGHSH, CDR2 LQKENI, per germline. CDR3 loop: CASSNGQGHYEQYF. The CDR3 region has the DNA TGTGCCAGCTCAAATGGACAGGGCCACTACGAGCAGTACTTC.

The V call is TRBV9, the J call TRBJ2-5; 7 nucleotides agree with TRBD2. Germline V gives CDR1 SGDLS, CDR2 YYNGEE. This CDR3 has 15 residues. Losses at the gene ends were 0 bases for V and 5 bases for J; bases not matched to a gene: 7. The CDR3 is CASSVVSAGAETQYF. DNA for the CDR3: TGTGCCAGCAGCGTAGTTTCGGCGGGAGCCGAGACCCAGTACTTC.

The J gene is TRBJ1-2, the V gene TRBV27, with 9 bases that match TRBD1. CDR3 size: 15 residues. V trimming: 5 bases; J trimming: 2 bases; junction bases outside the gene matches: 6. Germline CDR1 reads MNHEY; CDR2 reads SMNVEV (reference sequence). The CDR3 is CASSPRDRENYGYTF. Here the CDR3 DNA reads TGTGCCAGCAGTCCCCGGGACAGGGAGAACTATGGCTACACCTTC.

V gene TRBV18 combines with J gene TRBJ2-1; perhaps D is TRBD1 or TRBD2 (6 bases each). Germline values: CDR1 KGHSH, CDR2 LQKENI. Trimming removed 6 bases from V and 7 bases from J, with 22 bases in between. The CDR3 is 16 amino acids. The CDR3 reads CASSRGGERVVNEQFF. CDR3 nucleotide sequence: TGTGCCAGCTCCCGAGGGGGAGAGCGGGTGGTTAATGAGCAGTTCTTC.

In its sample, this clone was seen many times. The rearrangement links TRBV4-2 to TRBJ2-7, with TRBD1 matching over 7 bases. Germline-derived CDR1 and CDR2 are LGHNA and YNFKEQ. V was clipped by 0 bases and J by 5 bases; unmatched bases: 10. The CDR3 sequence is 16 residues long. CDR3 protein: CASSQDMAGGSNEQYF. The CDR3 DNA follows: TGTGCCAGCAGCCAAGACATGGCAGGGGGTTCCAACGAGCAGTACTTC.

The chain has TRBV6-1 and TRBJ2-1; D not resolved. Per the germline V gene, CDR1 is MNHNS and CDR2 is SASEGT. The V gene lost 3 bases and the J gene lost 4 bases, with 10 bases spanning the gap. This CDR3 spans 14 amino acids. CDR3 DNA sequence: TGTGCCAGCAGTGAGGGCCTTACTTACAATGAGCAGTTCTTC. Its translation is CASSEGLTYNEQFF.

The chain employs TRBV11-2 and TRBJ2-1; the match to TRBD2 covers 9 bases. Germline CDR1 is SGHAT and CDR2 is FQNNGV. Unmatched junction bases numbered 7, after V lost 1 base and J lost 6 bases. CDR3 length equals 16 residues. In DNA, the CDR3 is TGTGCCAGCAGCTTAGGCGCGGGAGGGTCTGGCAATGAGCAGTTCTTC. Its translation is CASSLGAGGSGNEQFF. Full variable domain (remainder filled in from reference TRBV11-2 and TRBJ2-1): EAGVAQSPRYKIIEKRQSVAFWCNPISGHATLYWYQQILGQGPKLLIQFQNNGVVDDSQLPKDRFSAERLKGVDSTLKIQPAKLEDSAVYLCASSLGAGGSGNEQFFGPGTRLTVL.

This chain links TRBV25-1 with TRBJ1-1; tentatively, D is TRBD1 (5 bases). Trimming removed 7 bases at V and 3 bases at J, with 18 bases between. This CDR3 has 15 amino acids. Germline lookup yields CDR1 MGHDK and CDR2 SYGVNS. The CDR3 protein is CASTLGAGSDTEAFF. The DNA for the CDR3 is TGTGCCAGCACCCTAGGGGCAGGGTCGGACACTGAAGCTTTCTTT.

V usage is TRBV6-6 and J usage is TRBJ1-5; TRBD1 matches 12 bases. There are 19 residues in the CDR3. V was clipped by 5 bases and J by 2 bases; unmatched bases: 13. Germline lookup yields CDR1 MNHNY and CDR2 SVGAGI (reference sequence). The CDR3 here is CASSHPPGQGARGNQPQHF. In DNA, the CDR3 is TGTGCCAGCAGTCACCCACCGGGACAGGGGGCACGGGGCAATCAGCCCCAGCATTTT.

The chain employs TRBV27 and TRBJ2-1, with 12 bases matching TRBD2. J gave up 5 bases and V 5 bases, and 10 bases lay outside the gene matches. Per germline, CDR1 MNHEY and CDR2 SMNVEV (reference sequence). CDR3 size: 17 residues. The CDR3 nucleotides read TGTGCCAGCAGTAGACTAGCGGGAGAGTTTTTGAACAATGAGCAGTTCTTC. Translating it yields CASSRLAGEFLNNEQFF.

This chain uses TRBV2 with TRBJ2-7; 12 bases are shared with TRBD2. The germline V gene has CDR1 SNHLY and CDR2 FYNNEI. V was pared by 6 bases and J by 6 bases, with 9 bases of the junction left unmatched. This CDR3 region has 15 residues. In DNA form, the CDR3 reads TGTGCCAGCAGCGCTCGGACTAGCGGGACGGGCGAGCAGTACTTC. This gives the protein CASSARTSGTGEQYF.

The chain carries TRBV7-9 and TRBJ2-7; a possible D gene is TRBD1 (6 bases). This CDR3 region has 15 residues. Germline CDR1 is SEHNR and CDR2 is FQNEAQ (reference sequence). V lost 2 bases, J lost 2 bases, and 13 bases lay in between. CDR3 sequence (DNA): TGTGCCAGCAGCTTATCTCAAGGGGGACCCTACGAGCAGTACTTC. Translated: CASSLSQGGPYEQYF.

The rearrangement joins TRBV5-1 to TRBJ1-2; 8 bases are shared with TRBD1. The junction had 9 bases not matched to a gene; V was cut back by 0 bases and J by 5 bases. Germline V gene lookup returns CDR1 SGHRS and CDR2 YFSETQ. The CDR3 extends over 16 amino acids. The CDR3 protein is CASSLASGQVDYGYTF. The DNA of the CDR3 is TGCGCCAGCAGCTTGGCCTCGGGACAGGTAGATTATGGCTACACCTTC.

The rearrangement links TRBV2 to TRBJ2-7, with 9 bases matching TRBD2. The germline gives CDR1 SNHLY, CDR2 FYNNEI. The ends lost 8 bases at V and 6 bases at J; junction bases unmatched: 11. The CDR3 is made up of 14 amino acids. The DNA of the CDR3 is TGTGCCAGCTGGGTTGGACTAGCGTCATCCGAGCAGTACTTC. The encoded protein is CASWVGLASSEQYF.

The rearrangement uses TRBV7-9 and TRBJ2-5, with 7 bases aligning to TRBD2. Germline V gene sequence: CDR1 SEHNR, CDR2 FQNEAQ (reference sequence). J was trimmed by 2 bases and V by 5 bases; bases with no gene match: 8. CDR3 length: 15 amino acids. In nucleotides, the CDR3 is TGTGCCAGCAGCCTCTGGGGGGGGTTTCAAGAGACCCAGTACTTC. Protein: CASSLWGGFQETQYF.

This clone has just one count. The rearrangement joins TRBV24-1 to TRBJ2-3; TRBD1 might be the D (5 bases). Trimming took 4 bases from V and 4 from J, leaving 20 bases between them. The germline V gene has CDR1 KGHDR and CDR2 SFDVKD. The CDR3 contains 17 residues. This CDR3 is CATSETRQSTGADTQYF. For the CDR3, the DNA is TGTGCCACCAGTGAAACACGACAGTCCACTGGCGCAGATACGCAGTATTTT.

V is TRBV20-1 and J is TRBJ1-5; possible D gene TRBD1, 6 bases. This CDR3 is 15 amino acids long. Germline CDR1 DFQATT, CDR2 SNEGSKA (reference sequence). V dropped 3 bases and J dropped 4 bases, with 16 bases sitting between them. The CDR3 sequence: CSASSEQGGNQPQHF. CDR3 nucleotide sequence: TGCAGTGCTAGTAGCGAACAGGGAGGGAATCAGCCCCAGCATTTT.

This sequence joins TRBV28 and TRBJ2-1; D gene ambiguous. This CDR3 region has 14 residues. V lost 3 bases, J lost 6 bases, and 12 bases lay in between. Per germline, CDR1 MDHEN and CDR2 SYDVKM. CDR3 amino acids: CASSLLDGINEQFF. CDR3 nucleotide sequence: TGTGCCAGCAGTTTGCTGGACGGAATCAATGAGCAGTTCTTC.

The genes are TRBV25-1 and TRBJ2-1; maybe TRBD2 (5 bases). The germline V and J ends were trimmed by 1 base and 4 bases, with 17 bases remaining between them. Germline V gene data show CDR1 as MGHDK and CDR2 as SYGVNS. The CDR3 is 17 residues long. This CDR3 is CASSELRDGYSYNEQFF. The CDR3 coding sequence is TGTGCCAGCAGTGAATTACGGGATGGGTATTCGTACAATGAGCAGTTCTTC. The whole variable domain, remainder taken from reference TRBV25-1 and TRBJ2-1, is EADIYQTPRYLVIGTGKKITLECSQTMGHDKMYWYQQDPGMELHLIHYSYGVNSTEKGDLSSESTVSRIRTEHFPLTLESARPSHTSQYLCASSELRDGYSYNEQFFGPGTRLTVL.

The V gene is TRBV5-6, the J gene TRBJ1-4, with a tentative D call TRBD1 (6 bases). The CDR3 has 15 amino acids. Germline V gene data show CDR1 as SGHDT and CDR2 as YYEEEE. Trimming pared 4 bases from V and 10 bases from J, leaving 20 bases between. In DNA, the CDR3 is TGTGCCAGCAGCGGGGACACTACCTGGGAGGGAAAACTGTTTTTT. Its protein is CASSGDTTWEGKLFF.

The genes are TRBV6-5 and TRBJ2-1; D is unresolved. From germline, CDR1 is MNHEY and CDR2 SVGAGI. The germline V and J ends were trimmed by 6 bases and 10 bases, with 19 bases remaining between them. The CDR3 spans 14 residues. CDR3 loop: CASRPTWAAGEQFF. In DNA form, the CDR3 reads TGTGCCAGCAGGCCGACATGGGCGGCCGGGGAGCAGTTCTTC.

The V and J genes are TRBV18 and TRBJ2-3, with 10 nucleotides matching TRBD1. This CDR3 has 16 amino acids. The germline V gene has CDR1 KGHSH and CDR2 LQKENI. V was pared by 3 bases and J by 0 bases, with 3 bases of the junction left unmatched. CDR3 coding DNA: TGTGCCAGCTCACCTTTGGACAGGGGGAGCACAGATACGCAGTATTTT. Translated, it gives CASSPLDRGSTDTQYF.

This clone was seen a few times. The chain has TRBV7-2 and TRBJ1-1; D is perhaps TRBD1 (5 bases). Trimming left V 2 bases short and J 5 bases short, with 9 bases between. The CDR3 spans 13 residues. Germline values: CDR1 SGHTA, CDR2 FQGNSA. CDR3 region: CASSLLWGTEAFF. Here the CDR3 DNA reads TGTGCCAGCAGCTTACTTTGGGGGACTGAAGCTTTCTTT.

This chain joins TRBV29-1 and TRBJ1-4; D is perhaps TRBD1 (6 bases). The CDR3 extends over 16 amino acids. In germline, CDR1 is SQVTM, CDR2 ANQGSEA. V shed 0 bases and J shed 7 bases, with 18 bases lying between them. The CDR3 sequence is CSVEDRGGARSEKLFF. CDR3 coding DNA: TGCAGCGTTGAAGATCGGGGGGGGGCGCGATCTGAAAAACTGTTTTTT.

The chain's CDR3 is CAWSRWNTEAFF. DNA for the CDR3: TGTGCCTGGAGTAGGTGGAACACTGAAGCTTTCTTT. The V and J genes are TRBV30 and TRBJ1-1; D uncertain. The germline V gene encodes CDR1 GTSNPN and CDR2 SVGIG (reference sequence). V lost 2 bases, J lost 1 base, and 5 bases lay in between. This CDR3 has 12 amino acids.

The genes are TRBV28 and TRBJ2-7, with a possible D match to TRBD1 (6 bases). V was clipped by 8 bases and J by 7 bases, with 21 bases between them. The CDR3 loop spans 14 amino acids. Germline V CDR1 and CDR2: MDHEN, SYDVKM. The CDR3 region has the DNA TGTGCCAGCTATCCCGGGGACACCACGGGAGAGCAGTACTTC. Translating it yields CASYPGDTTGEQYF.

V is TRBV7-3 and J is TRBJ2-3, with D hard to call. Germline-derived CDR1 and CDR2 are SGHTA and FQGTGA. The germline V and J ends were trimmed by 5 bases and 4 bases, with 13 bases remaining between them. The CDR3 extends over 14 amino acids. For the CDR3, the DNA is TGTGCCAGCAGCCCCGGCGGCGGCCCAGATACGCAGTATTTT. Amino acid sequence: CASSPGGGPDTQYF.